This is a list of T cell receptor beta chains from one sample in a study of PD-L1 blockade in urothelial cancer. Measured with immunoSEQ multiplex PCR; TCRdb has only the in-frame clones, and not every one. Altogether roughly 110,000 clones are present, about 91% being singletons, with the ten largest covering approximately 3.8%. This sample comprised PBMCs, obtained around atezolizumab (anti-PD-L1) treatment. The receptors were gathered from a man between 60 and 75 years old with urothelial cancer. The CDR3 runs from the conserved cysteine through the conserved F or W.

TRBJ1-2	TRBV7-8	CASSLGGPGANYGYTF
TRBJ2-7	TRBV19	CASSLLGQASYEQYF
TRBJ2-7	TRBV28	CASSRPSLTSGRDEQYF
TRBJ2-2	TRBV11-3	CASSLGRGSGELFF
TRBJ1-1	TRBV29-1	CSARRGNTEAFF
TRBJ2-7	TRBV7-3	CASSLGGEGSYEQYF
TRBJ2-3	TRBV7-2	CASSRWGGADTQYF
TRBJ2-1	TRBV5-4	CASSLKYTSGNEQFF
TRBJ1-1	TRBV2	CASSPEVNTEAFF
TRBJ1-5	TRBV5-8	CASSLGTGGQPQHF
TRBJ2-1	TRBV15	CATSRNSGLSWNEQFF
TRBJ2-5	TRBV9	CASSVAGLAEFQETQYF
TRBJ2-1	TRBV27	CASSFLTSGHEQFF
TRBJ2-7	TRBV9	CASSVGGRTYEQYF
TRBJ1-2	TRBV28	CASSSPDYLNYGYTF
TRBJ2-4	TRBV7-9	CASSSQGSKNIQYF
TRBJ1-1	TRBV4-1	CASSQDGRNTEAFF
TRBJ2-2	TRBV5-4	CASSLGDLGLAHGELFF
TRBJ1-4	TRBV2	CASSPQGTNEKLFF
TRBJ2-3	TRBV18	CASSRDSGKTDTQYF
TRBJ2-7	TRBV7-2	CASSSRQGPYEQYF
TRBJ2-3	TRBV9	CASSVLAGSTDTQYF
TRBJ2-2	TRBV30	CAWNKGVTGELFF
TRBJ2-5	TRBV5-6	CASSSSNQETQYF
TRBJ1-2	TRBV6-5	CASTWTRTGNYGYTF
TRBJ2-7	TRBV6-5	CASSYSPGGTREQYF
TRBJ2-5	TRBV7-3	CASSLRAQETQYF
TRBJ2-3	TRBV4-2	CASSQTGGAPDTQYF
TRBJ2-1	TRBV30	CAGNRVETYNEQFF
TRBJ2-3	TRBV4-2	CASSRGLLAATDTQYF
TRBJ1-5	TRBV28	CASSSRTVNQPQHF
TRBJ1-2	TRBV4-3	CASSQDLGQGETGYTF
TRBJ1-1	TRBV6-4	CASSADDRGLMNTEAFF
TRBJ2-1	TRBV4-1	CASSGGERGGWDEQFF
TRBJ2-1	TRBV7-2	CASSRGGAGYNEQFF
TRBJ1-2	TRBV5-6	CASSLRQSIDGYTF
TRBJ1-1	TRBV19	CASSTRGRSVEAFF
TRBJ2-1	TRBV30	CAWSVSRTSGSYNEQFF
TRBJ1-2	TRBV6-1	CASSGQDRESYGYTF
TRBJ1-1	TRBV7-2	CASSPRTGNTEAFF
TRBJ2-5	TRBV7-8	CASSLAVGGPEETQYF
TRBJ2-7	TRBV10-3	CAIRDSANYEQYF
TRBJ2-1	TRBV2	CAGGGGTSDNEQFF
TRBJ1-4	TRBV11-3	CASSSRTGGSNEKLFF
TRBJ2-1	TRBV10-3	CAIRSDMQQFF
TRBJ2-1	TRBV7-2	CASPGGGVNEQFF